This T cell receptor (beta chain) was recovered during a study of T cell responses to AZD1222 COVID-19 vaccine (dated by TCRdb to about 2021). Context from the whole study: AZD1222 recipients with second doses at about 4 weeks or about 12 weeks were pooled, because spike-specific TCR depth and breadth did not differ between schedules. A total of just over 230 trial participants underwent TCR sequencing, of whom about 200 received two doses of AZD1222 and approximately 25 received two doses of the MenACWY control vaccine. Trial participants were enrolled by age into subgroups of 18-55, 56-69 and 70-plus years, and about 150, 27 and 61 TCR-sequenced participants, respectively, were included in these subgroups. Paper-wide results and their limitations: Because no samples from the day 14 peak response were available, repertoires could be characterized only after the peak T cell response. CD4 TCRs associated with the vaccine covered the entire spike protein, and the dominant responses were in regions 160-218 and 743-854. Conclusions about previously exposed vaccinees are limited, since just 5 or 6 AZD1222 recipients were seropositive for SARS-CoV-2 at baseline. In the small 56-69-year group, the increase in depth fell short of significance, most likely because of low power. Spike-specific TCR breadth and depth rose significantly after two AZD1222 doses compared with day 0 and with MenACWY recipients. Participants were mostly white British and included more females than males, and it was suggested by the authors that clonal diversity may have been underestimated. Reportedly, close to half of the unique spike-specific TCRs recognized epitopes lying outside the regions that are mutated in the B.1.351 and B.1.1.7 variants.

On this clone: Its antigen remains unidentified. The record has no base qualities; no much larger clone is one base away.

The CDR3 regions of human TCRbeta chains were subjected to immunosequencing. As for the original processing: TCRs in the repertoires were compared against a reference library of SARS-CoV-2-specific TCRs that had been generated with the MIRA antigen-specificity platform. Breadth meant the fraction of unique TCRs that were SARS-CoV-2-associated, whereas depth meant the fraction of total T cells that were SARS-CoV-2-associated. Each spike-specific TCR was assigned to its reactive spike region and to a CD4 or CD8 class using the MIRA data. Log10-transformed breadth and depth values were compared by one-way ANOVA with Sidak's multiple comparisons tests. Not all clones reach the TCRdb copy of this immuneACCESS table, which keeps in-frame sequences only. Checked studies attribute under half of the gap to unresolved V genes and leave the rest unexplained. D and trimming come from the DNA, and the V and J calls and clone size come from that table. The sample yields 150,000 to 200,000 clones; 80% to 95% were counted once. Under 2.5% of the sample lies in the top ten.

The time point label for this specimen denotes: baseline before first vaccination. Samples from vaccinated people were obtained from the UK trials COV001 and COV002, which included a single-blind randomized controlled phase 2/3 trial of AZD1222 (ChAdOx1 nCoV-19) in healthy adults. Trial participant PBMC samples were collected at day 0 and day 28 after the second dose for TCRbeta chain sequencing. The CDR3, from cysteine to phenylalanine, totals 15 residues. The retained sequence is limited to the CDR3, 45 bases, with the frame set at the first base. Looking up the germline V gene yields CDR1 SGHRS and CDR2 YFSETQ. The germline V end is reduced by 1 base and the J end by 6 bases; junction bases left unmatched: 6.

Sequencing used peripheral blood, obtained on day 0 of AZD1222 vaccination. The chain is encoded by TRBV5-1 joined to TRBJ1-2; 10 middle bases align to TRBD1. The clonotype originates from an adult in good health. CDR3 sequence: CASSLQTGTGDGYTF. Read as DNA, the sequence is TGCGCCAGCAGCTTGCAAACCGGGACAGGGGATGGCTACACCTTC.